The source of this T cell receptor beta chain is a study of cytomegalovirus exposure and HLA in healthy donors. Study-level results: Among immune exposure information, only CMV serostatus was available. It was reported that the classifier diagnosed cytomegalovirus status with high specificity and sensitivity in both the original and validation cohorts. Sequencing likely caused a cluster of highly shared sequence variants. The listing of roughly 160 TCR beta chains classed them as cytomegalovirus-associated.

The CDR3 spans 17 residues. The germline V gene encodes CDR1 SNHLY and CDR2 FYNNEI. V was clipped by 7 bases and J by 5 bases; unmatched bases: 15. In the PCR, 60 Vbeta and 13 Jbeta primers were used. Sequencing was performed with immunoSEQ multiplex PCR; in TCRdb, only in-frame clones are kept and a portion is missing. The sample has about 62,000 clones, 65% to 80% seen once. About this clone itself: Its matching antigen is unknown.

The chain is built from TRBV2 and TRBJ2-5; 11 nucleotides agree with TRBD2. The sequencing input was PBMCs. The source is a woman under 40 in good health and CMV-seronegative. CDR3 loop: CASKTELAGVRAETQYF. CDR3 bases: TGTGCCAGCAAGACTGAACTAGCGGGAGTGAGAGCGGAGACCCAGTACTTC.